The rows below give T cell receptor beta chains drawn from one sample of a study of HIV-infected patients and healthy controls. Using its own MiXCR run on the 5' RACE reads, TCRdb lists one record per CDR3 protein. The top ten clones hold around a third of a sample with around 4,900 distinct CDR3 sequences, roughly 5% of them seen once. Sequenced here: blood, sampled during antiretroviral therapy. Receptor source: an adult with HIV infection. Both conserved end residues are part of each CDR3. D genes are given only for firm matches. Clone size appears in some rows only: once, few, many, or a class for an expanded clone.

>TRBV6-5|many|TRBJ2-7|.|14
TGTGCCAGCAGTTACTCGGGGGGCCGCTACGAGCAGTACTTC
CASSYSGGRYEQYF
>TRBV6-6|medium-sized|TRBJ1-1|.|13
TGTGCCAGCAGTACACAGGGCGTCACTGAAGCTTTCTTT
CASSTQGVTEAFF
>TRBV29-1|.|TRBJ2-7|.|15
TGCAGCGCGGTAGGGGGGATCAAATCCCCCTACGAGCAGTACTTC
CSAVGGIKSPYEQYF
>TRBV5-1|medium-sized|TRBJ1-2|.|17
TGCGCCAGCAGCTTGGGCCTGATCGGGCAGCCCCTAGGGGGCTACACCTTC
CASSLGLIGQPLGGYTF
>TRBV7-8|medium-sized|TRBJ2-2|.|16
TGTGCCAGCAGCTTAGGGGGGGCAATCGGGACCGGGGAGCTGTTTTTT
CASSLGGAIGTGELFF
>TRBV9|medium-sized|TRBJ2-1|TRBD2|15
TGTGCCAGCAGCCTCCAGACTAGCGGAGGCAATGAGCAGTTCTTC
CASSLQTSGGNEQFF
>TRBV19|few|TRBJ2-2|.|12
TGTGCCAGTAGAGGGGACACCGGGGAGCTGTTTTTT
CASRGDTGELFF
>TRBV12-3/TRBV12-4|many|TRBJ2-3|.|15
TGTGCCAGCAGTTTGGGGCCGTACAGCACAGATACGCAGTATTTT
CASSLGPYSTDTQYF
>TRBV9|medium-sized|TRBJ1-1|.|15
TGTGCCAGCAGCGGAAATACAGGCCTGAACACTGAAGCTTTCTTT
CASSGNTGLNTEAFF
>TRBV6-5|medium-sized|TRBJ2-7|.|14
TGTGCCAGCAGTTTCGGCGGGGTCCAGTACGAGCAGTACTTC
CASSFGGVQYEQYF
>TRBV12-3/TRBV12-4|medium-sized|TRBJ2-7|TRBD2|16
TGTGCCAGCACCGCCGGGACTAGCGGGAGCTCCTACGAGCAGTACTTC
CASTAGTSGSSYEQYF
>TRBV6-5|medium-sized|TRBJ2-1|TRBD1|12
TGTGCCAGCAGGGACAGGTTGAATGAGCAGTTCTTC
CASRDRLNEQFF
>TRBV7-2|.|TRBJ2-1|TRBD2|17
TGTGCCAGCAGCTTAGTCCCTAGCGGGGGGGTAGGCAATGAGCAGTTCTTC
CASSLVPSGGVGNEQFF
>TRBV6-6|medium-sized|TRBJ2-7|TRBD1|15
TGTGCCAGCAGTCCCGGGGACAGGGGACGGGGCGAGCAGTACTTC
CASSPGDRGRGEQYF
>TRBV9|medium-sized|TRBJ2-5|.|15
TGTGCCAGCAGCGACCCAACAGGGAGTGAGGAGACCCAGTACTTC
CASSDPTGSEETQYF
>TRBV24-1|medium-sized|TRBJ2-5|TRBD2|17
TGTGCCACCAGTGATTTGGGTAGCGGGGGGGCCGAAGAGACCCAGTACTTC
CATSDLGSGGAEETQYF
>TRBV4-1|many|TRBJ2-3|.|18
TGCGCCAGCAGCCCCGGCGGACGACGGCAGGGGAGCACAGATACGCAGTATTTT
CASSPGGRRQGSTDTQYF